Below, 16 T cell receptor beta chains from the same sample are listed, as sequenced in a study of technical replicates of blood from several donors. Repertoires were generated with immunoSEQ multiplex PCR, while TCRdb's copy carries only in-frame clones and drops some. Counted here are 55,000 to 75,000 clones, 91% occurring once; the ten biggest clones make up about 3.9%. The sample was PBMCs. The receptor source for this set is a human donor in good health. Some clones in this sample may be carry-over from other donors' samples.

This chain links TRBV5-1 with TRBJ1-2; possible D gene TRBD1, 6 bases. V was clipped by 4 bases and J by 6 bases, with 13 bases between them. This CDR3 has 13 residues. Germline CDR1 SGHRS, CDR2 YFSETQ. CDR3 coding DNA: TGCGCCAGCAGCGTCCAAGGGGGTGATGGCTACACCTTC. Amino acids: CASSVQGGDGYTF.

This clone has a single count. V and J are TRBV6-5 and TRBJ2-5, with TRBD2 matching over 9 bases. The germline V gene encodes CDR1 MNHEY and CDR2 SVGAGI. V lost 5 bases, J lost 5 bases, and 9 bases stayed unmatched. This CDR3 region has 15 residues. CDR3 nucleotides: TGTGCCAGCAGTCGGGGCTTAGCGGGAGATGAGACCCAGTACTTC. It encodes CASSRGLAGDETQYF.

The chain carries TRBV5-4 and TRBJ2-5; 8 bases align to TRBD2. The length of the CDR3 is 17 residues. The germline CDR1 and CDR2 sequences are SGHNT and YYREEE (reference sequence). Germline trimming cut 1 base from V and 4 bases from J; bases unmatched to any gene: 12. The CDR3 bases are TGTGCCAGCAGCTTGCCCTCGGGGGGCGGGAGGCCAGAGACCCAGTACTTC. Translation gives CASSLPSGGGRPETQYF.

This clone appeared a few times. As DNA, the CDR3 is TGTGCCATCAGTGACAACAGTGGGAACACTGAAGCTTTCTTT. It is translated as CAISDNSGNTEAFF. The chain employs TRBV10-3 and TRBJ1-1; D unresolved. The CDR3 is made up of 14 amino acids. The V and J ends lost 3 bases and 1 base respectively, with 9 bases between them. Germline V gene lookup returns CDR1 ENHRY and CDR2 SYGVKD.

V is TRBV6-5 and J is TRBJ2-1; 7 bases agree with TRBD2. This CDR3 has 15 residues. In germline, CDR1 is MNHEY, CDR2 SVGAGI. The ends lost 4 bases at V and 2 bases at J; junction bases unmatched: 5. The CDR3 reads CASSSSGMPYNEQFF. In DNA, the CDR3 is TGTGCCAGCAGTTCTAGCGGAATGCCCTACAATGAGCAGTTCTTC.

This clone was observed a single time. The V gene is TRBV13, the J gene TRBJ1-2; possible D gene TRBD1, 5 bases. This CDR3 region has 12 residues. V lost 6 bases and J 10 bases, leaving 15 bases between the germline ends. CDR1 and CDR2 (germline): PRHDT, FYEKMQ (reference sequence). The CDR3 here is CASSPRAPDYTF. The CDR3 DNA follows: TGTGCCAGCAGTCCCAGGGCCCCAGACTACACCTTC.

The gene calls are TRBV9 and TRBJ1-1, with 8 bases aligning to TRBD1. Germline values: CDR1 SGDLS, CDR2 YYNGEE. The junction had 1 base not matched to a gene; V was cut back by 5 bases and J by 1 base. The CDR3 totals 13 residues. In DNA form, the CDR3 reads TGTGCCAGCAGTCAGGGGGCGAACACTGAAGCTTTCTTT. Translation gives CASSQGANTEAFF. Drawing the rest from reference TRBV9 and TRBJ1-1, the complete variable domain is DSGVTQTPKHLITATGQRVTLRCSPRSGDLSVYWYQQSLDQGLQFLIQYYNGEERAKGNILERFSAQQFPDLHSELNLSSLELGDSALYFCASSQGANTEAFFGQGTRLTVV.

This chain uses TRBV4-3 with TRBJ1-1; 8 nucleotides match TRBD1. Germline loops: CDR1 LGHNA, CDR2 YSLEER. The CDR3 sequence is 18 residues long. J lost 4 bases, V lost 0 bases, and 13 bases had no gene match. The CDR3 protein is CASSQEVGQGDLPTEAFF. The CDR3 DNA follows: TGCGCCAGCAGCCAAGAAGTAGGACAGGGCGATTTGCCCACTGAAGCTTTCTTT.

The rearrangement uses TRBV5-4 and TRBJ1-6, with D unresolved. This CDR3 region has 16 residues. CDR1 is SGHNT, CDR2 YYREEE, per germline (reference sequence). V lost 0 bases and J 5 bases, leaving 12 bases between the germline ends. The chain's CDR3 is CASSLGDGLNNSPLHF. The CDR3 DNA reads as TGTGCCAGCAGCTTGGGAGACGGGTTAAATAATTCACCCCTCCACTTT.

In nucleotides, the CDR3 is TGTGCCAGTAGTACCGCGGGGGACTCACCCCTCCACTTT. Translating it yields CASSTAGDSPLHF. The chain has TRBV19 and TRBJ1-6; tentative D call: TRBD1 (5 bases). The CDR3 consists of 13 residues. Trimming left V 4 bases short and J 10 bases short, with 11 bases between. CDR1 and CDR2 from the germline V gene are LNHDA and SQIVND (reference sequence). Combining the CDR3 with reference TRBV19 and TRBJ1-6 gives the whole variable domain DGGITQSPKYLFRKEGQNVTLSCEQNLNHDAMYWYRQDPGQGLRLIYYSQIVNDFQKGDIAEGYSVSREKKESFPLTVTSAQKNPTAFYLCASSTAGDSPLHFGNGTRLTVT.

This clone appeared once. The genes are TRBV6-1 and TRBJ2-7; D possibly corresponds to TRBD1 (5 bases). The CDR3 spans 14 residues. Germline V gene sequence: CDR1 MNHNS, CDR2 SASEGT. Trimming left V 3 bases short and J 4 bases short, with 13 bases between. The CDR3 loop is CASSEGQVRYEQYF. The DNA of the CDR3 is TGTGCCAGCAGTGAGGGGCAGGTACGGTACGAGCAGTACTTC.

This rearrangement joins TRBV6-1 to TRBJ1-2; possibly TRBD1 for D (6 bases). V lost 6 bases and J 6 bases, leaving 14 bases between the germline ends. Per germline, CDR1 MNHNS and CDR2 SASEGT. The CDR3 length is 13 residues. The CDR3 is CASSRSRGNGYTF. In DNA form, the CDR3 reads TGTGCCAGCAGCAGATCCAGGGGAAATGGCTACACCTTC.

As to this clone: Other DNA sequences of this sample code for an identical CDR3. The chain links TRBV7-9 to TRBJ2-3; 9 bases match TRBD2. The germline gives CDR1 SEHNR, CDR2 FQNEAQ (reference sequence). V lost 2 bases to trimming and J lost 0 bases; unmatched junction nucleotides: 0. This CDR3 has 15 residues. CDR3 nucleotide sequence: TGTGCCAGCAGCTTAACTAGCGGGAGCACAGATACGCAGTATTTT. This sequence encodes CASSLTSGSTDTQYF. The full variable domain, in which reference TRBV7-9 and TRBJ2-3 provide the parts outside the CDR3, is DTGVSQNPRHKITKRGQNVTFRCDPISEHNRLYWYRQTLGQGPEFLTYFQNEAQLEKSRLLSDRFSAERPKGSFSTLEIQRTEQGDSAMYLCASSLTSGSTDTQYFGPGTRLTVL.

The chain links TRBV4-1 to TRBJ1-4; 7 bases fit TRBD1. Germline trimming cut 1 base from V and 0 bases from J; bases unmatched to any gene: 2. The CDR3 sequence is 16 residues long. Germline CDR1 is MGHRA and CDR2 is YSYEKL. CDR3 residues: CASSQAGTATNEKLFF. The DNA for the CDR3 is TGCGCCAGCAGCCAAGCGGGGACAGCAACTAATGAAAAACTGTTTTTT.

The chain is built from TRBV2 and TRBJ2-2, with 11 bases that match TRBD1. V shed 11 bases, J shed 6 bases, and the junction held 8 bases outside the gene matches. Germline loops: CDR1 SNHLY, CDR2 FYNNEI. The CDR3 loop spans 14 amino acids. The chain's CDR3 is CAGARDRGSGELFF. The CDR3, as DNA: TGTGCCGGCGCCCGGGACAGGGGGTCCGGGGAGCTGTTTTTT.

The chain joins TRBV11-2 to TRBJ2-2, with 8 bases that match TRBD2. The germline CDR1 and CDR2 sequences are SGHAT and FQNNGV. The length of the CDR3 is 17 residues. The ends lost 3 bases at V and 5 bases at J; junction bases unmatched: 11. The CDR3, as DNA: TGTGCCAGCAGCTTTCAGCGGGGGCGCGGGGGGACCGGGGAGCTGTTTTTT. This encodes CASSFQRGRGGTGELFF.